This TCR beta chain was sequenced in a study of breast tumors, draining lymph nodes, adjacent tissues. Regarding the study as a whole: Data fit most tumor T cells coming from lymph node, expanding in tumor. That most tumor T cells come from lymph nodes remained unproven. Compared with lymph nodes, tumors were less diverse; compared with nontumor tissue, more.

The CDR3 runs to 13 residues. From germline, CDR1 is LNHDA and CDR2 SQIVND (reference sequence). V was shortened by 7 bases and J by 4 bases, with 12 bases between the two germline ends. Via MiXCR, TCRdb re-called the multiplex PCR reads, giving one row per CDR3 protein. The data contain about 20,000 distinct CDR3 sequences, around 46% of them seen just once; the ten biggest clones take up 15% to 25%. Ten or more counts support this clonotype. Its specificity is unknown. The TCR comes from a female donor with breast cancer. Some clones in this sample may be carry-over from other donors' samples. Sequenced material: breast tumor tissue. The rearrangement links TRBV19 to TRBJ2-3, with D possibly matching TRBD1 (6 bases). The CDR3 here is CASTGVPPDTQYF. The CDR3 region has the DNA TGTGCCAGTACAGGGGTCCCCCCAGATACGCAGTATTTT.